These T cell receptor beta chains were read from a single sample in a study of shared clonotypes between healthy human individuals. Profiled with immunoSEQ multiplex PCR; TCRdb holds only in-frame clones, not every one. The sample records about 2,200,000 clones, more than 85% being singletons. Sequenced material: naive CD8+ T cells from PBMCs. The receptor source for this set is a man between 18 and 35 years old in good health. Some clones in this sample may be carry-over from other donors' samples. CDR3s include the opening cysteine and the closing phenylalanine or tryptophan. The D gene is left open where the match is weak. Clone size is not always given. Where it is, it says once, few, many or a class for expanded clones.

j_call	d_call	clone_size	v_call	cdr3_nt	cdr3_aa
TRBJ2-7	TRBD2	once	TRBV6-1	TGTGCCAGCAGTGAGGAGGTAGCGGGGCGCCCCTACGAGCAGTACTTC	CASSEEVAGRPYEQYF
TRBJ2-7	NA	NA	TRBV30	TGTGCCTGGAGTGTACGGCTTATCACCTACGAGCAGTACTTC	CAWSVRLITYEQYF
TRBJ2-7	TRBD1	NA	TRBV29-1	TGCAGCGTCCTAGGGGGCACCTCCTACGAGCAGTACTTC	CSVLGGTSYEQYF
TRBJ1-5	NA	NA	TRBV27	TGTGCCAGCAGTCTAGGACAGCCGAATCAGCCCCAGCATTTT	CASSLGQPNQPQHF
TRBJ2-1	NA	once	TRBV7-7	TGTGCCAGCAGTTTTGGGCCCGGCAATGAGCAGTTCTTC	CASSFGPGNEQFF
TRBJ2-1	NA	NA	TRBV11-2	TGTGCCAGCAGCTTATCTTTCAATGAGCAGTTCTTC	CASSLSFNEQFF
TRBJ1-1	TRBD1	few	TRBV7-9	TGTGCCAGCAGCGAGCAAGGACAGGGGGCAAATGAAGCTTTCTTT	CASSEQGQGANEAFF
TRBJ1-4	NA	NA	TRBV2	TGTGCCAGCATTACCGGTAGCCATAATGAAAAACTGTTTTTT	CASITGSHNEKLFF
TRBJ2-7	TRBD1	NA	TRBV6-1	TGTGCCAGCGAAAAAGGACAGGGTTTAATGGGCGAGCAGTACTTC	CASEKGQGLMGEQYF
TRBJ2-7	TRBD1	NA	TRBV15	TGTGCCACCAGCACAGATCGGGACAGCCTCGACGAGCAGTACTTC	CATSTDRDSLDEQYF
TRBJ1-1	TRBD1	NA	TRBV4-2	TGTGCCAGCAGCCAATTTAAAACAGGGGACACTGAAGCTTTCTTT	CASSQFKTGDTEAFF
TRBJ1-5	NA	few	TRBV4-1	TGCGCCAGCAGCCAATCCGGGCAGCCCCAGCATTTT	CASSQSGQPQHF
TRBJ1-4	NA	NA	TRBV5-4	TGTGCCAGCAGCTTAGGCGCTAATGAAAAACTGTTTTTT	CASSLGANEKLFF
TRBJ2-7	NA	NA	TRBV21-1	TGTGCCAGCAGCAAAAGGCGCGAGCAGTACTTC	CASSKRREQYF
TRBJ2-2	NA	NA	TRBV5-6	TGTGCCAGCAGCGAGGGTCCGGGCGGGGAGCTGTTTTTT	CASSEGPGGELFF
TRBJ1-2	TRBD1	NA	TRBV30	TGTGCCTGGAGTAGGGGGACAGAAGCTAACTATGGCTACACCTTC	CAWSRGTEANYGYTF
TRBJ1-5	NA	NA	TRBV30	TGTGCCTGGAGTGTACAGGGAAATCAGCCCCAGCATTTT	CAWSVQGNQPQHF
TRBJ1-3	NA	NA	TRBV28	TGTGCCAGCAGTTCTCCCCCCCCATCCTCTGGAAACACCATATATTTT	CASSSPPPSSGNTIYF
TRBJ1-1	NA	NA	TRBV10-3	TGTGCCATCAGTGAGGGATCACTTACTGAAGCTTTCTTT	CAISEGSLTEAFF
TRBJ1-3	TRBD1	once	TRBV2	TGTGCCAGCAGCCGGACAGGGGGCCTATCTGGAAACACCATATATTTT	CASSRTGGLSGNTIYF
TRBJ1-1	NA	NA	TRBV19	TGTGCCAGTAGTATTCCCGCGAGTGAAGCTTTCTTT	CASSIPASEAFF
TRBJ1-2	NA	NA	TRBV28	TGTGCCACCTCAATCGACCCGGCGGGGGGAGGCTATGGCTACACCTTC	CATSIDPAGGGYGYTF
TRBJ2-1	NA	NA	TRBV28	TGTGCCAGCAGTTACCCGACAAGACCCTCTTCCTACAATGAGCAGTTCTTC	CASSYPTRPSSYNEQFF
TRBJ2-2	NA	NA	TRBV5-1	TGCGCCAGCAGCTTGAGTAGGGACACCGGGGAGCTGTTTTTT	CASSLSRDTGELFF
TRBJ1-1	TRBD1	NA	TRBV28	TGTGCCAGCAGTTCACACCTTATTGGACAGGGAGCGAACACTGAAGCTTTCTTT	CASSSHLIGQGANTEAFF
TRBJ1-4	NA	NA	TRBV7-9	TGTGCCAGCAGCTGGGGGGGTGATGAAAAACTGTTTTTT	CASSWGGDEKLFF
TRBJ2-3	TRBD1	NA	TRBV7-3	TGTGCCAGCAGCTTATCCCACAGGGGGGCAGATACGCAGTATTTT	CASSLSHRGADTQYF
TRBJ1-1	NA	few	TRBV27	TGTGCCAGCAGTCTGGGGGCCCACACTGAAGCTTTCTTT	CASSLGAHTEAFF
TRBJ2-7	NA	NA	TRBV4-3	TGCGCCAGCAGCCAAGTAGAGGGTCTCTACGAGCAGTACTTC	CASSQVEGLYEQYF
TRBJ2-1	TRBD1	NA	TRBV28	TGTGCCAGCAGCGCCGGGACAGACTACAATGAGCAGTTCTTC	CASSAGTDYNEQFF
TRBJ1-4	TRBD1	NA	TRBV10-3	TGTGCCATCAGCCCCGGGACAGGGAATGAAAAACTGTTTTTT	CAISPGTGNEKLFF
TRBJ1-2	NA	NA	TRBV11-2	TGTGCCAGCAGCTTCGGTGGTGGCTACACCTTC	CASSFGGGYTF
TRBJ2-3	NA	once	TRBV28	TGTGCCAGCAGTCCTCTTAGCCGGGTTACGGATACGCAGTATTTT	CASSPLSRVTDTQYF
TRBJ2-6	TRBD2	NA	TRBV19	TGTGCCAGTAGTATAGCGGGACTAGCGGGGACCTCTGGGGCCAACGTCCTGACTTTC	CASSIAGLAGTSGANVLTF
TRBJ2-3	NA	NA	TRBV15	TGTGCCACCAGCAGAGACCCCGACATTAGCACAGATACGCAGTATTTT	CATSRDPDISTDTQYF
TRBJ2-1	NA	NA	TRBV27	TGTGCCAGCAGTTTATCGGGAGGCGGGTATGAGCAGTTCTTC	CASSLSGGGYEQFF